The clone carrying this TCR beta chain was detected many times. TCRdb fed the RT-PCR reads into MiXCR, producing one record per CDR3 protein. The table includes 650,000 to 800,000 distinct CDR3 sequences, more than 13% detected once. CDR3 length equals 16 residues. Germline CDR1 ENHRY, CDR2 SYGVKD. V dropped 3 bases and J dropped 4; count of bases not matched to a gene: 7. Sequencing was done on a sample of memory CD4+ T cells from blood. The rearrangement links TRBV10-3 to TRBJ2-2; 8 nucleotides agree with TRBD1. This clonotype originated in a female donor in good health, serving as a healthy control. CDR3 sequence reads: CAISDQGAGLTGELFF. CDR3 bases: TGTGCCATCAGTGATCAGGGGGCAGGGCTCACCGGGGAGCTGTTTTTT.